These 11 T cell receptor beta chains originate from one sample sequenced in a study of Ad26.COV2.S vaccination and SARS-CoV-2 variants. Described treatment: some 19 received Ad26.COV2.S at low or high dose, single or two shots; roughly five received placebo; per-sample allocation not given. On day 63 after the first injection, vaccine and placebo recipients gave samples. This table comes from immunoSEQ multiplex PCR, and its TCRdb copy is limited to in-frame clones, with some not included. The data contain 350,000 to 600,000 clones, 70% to 90% of them singletons. The sample consisted of peripheral blood, taken in a trial of Ad26.COV2.S vaccine versus placebo. These receptors were collected from a person between 18 and 65 years old who received the Ad26.COV2.S COVID-19 vaccine or a placebo.

This sequence joins TRBV6-2 or TRBV6-3 and TRBJ1-1; D gene unclear. This CDR3 is built from 13 residues. In germline, CDR1 is MNHEY, CDR2 SVGEGT. The V and J ends lost 5 bases and 3 bases respectively, with 10 bases between them. CDR3 residues: CASSHGRDTEAFF. CDR3 nucleotides: TGTGCCAGCAGTCACGGACGAGACACTGAAGCTTTCTTT.

The chain combines TRBV7-2 with TRBJ2-6; 11 bases line up with TRBD2. J lost 0 bases, V lost 3 bases, and 4 bases had no gene match. This CDR3 has 18 residues. CDR1 and CDR2 (germline): SGHTA, FQGNSA. This chain's CDR3 is CASSLRLAGSSGANVLTF. The CDR3 nucleotides read TGTGCCAGCAGCTTGAGACTAGCGGGGAGCTCTGGGGCCAACGTCCTGACTTTC.

This sequence joins TRBV5-5 and TRBJ1-5; perhaps TRBD1 as D (6 bases). Trimming removed 4 bases from V and 0 bases from J, with 11 bases in between. Germline-derived CDR1 and CDR2 are SGHKS and YYEKEE (reference sequence). The CDR3 is 15 amino acids. Written as DNA, the CDR3 is TGTGCCAGCAGCCCTACAGGGTTTAGCAATCAGCCCCAGCATTTT. Translation: CASSPTGFSNQPQHF.

CDR3 protein: CASSYGSWVPGYTF. The DNA of the CDR3 is TGTGCCAGCAGTTACGGGTCTTGGGTTCCGGGCTACACCTTC. The chain is built from TRBV6-6 and TRBJ1-2, with D hard to call. Germline CDR1 MNHNY, CDR2 SVGAGI (reference sequence). The length of the CDR3 is 14 residues. Trimming removed 2 bases from V and 8 bases from J, with 15 bases in between.

J is TRBJ2-5 and V is TRBV2; D is perhaps TRBD2 (6 bases). CDR3 length: 15 residues. Trimming left V 8 bases short and J 3 bases short, with 19 bases between. The V gene's germline CDR1 is SNHLY and CDR2 FYNNEI. CDR3 coding DNA: TGTGCCAGCGTTAGGAGGGACCTCGGCGAAGAGACCCAGTACTTC. Residues: CASVRRDLGEETQYF.

The V and J genes are TRBV4-2 and TRBJ2-3; no firm D call. V lost 1 base and J 6 bases, leaving 8 bases between the germline ends. The CDR3 contains 13 residues. Germline V gene data show CDR1 as LGHNA and CDR2 as YNFKEQ. The CDR3, as DNA: TGTGCCAGCAGCCAAGTGTATTCCGATACGCAGTATTTT. Translated: CASSQVYSDTQYF.

J is TRBJ1-5 and V is TRBV12-3 or TRBV12-4; no clear D gene. This CDR3 has 13 residues. Between the trimmed V and J ends, which lost 3 bases and 2 bases, there was a span of 5 bases. The CDR3 bases are TGTGCCAGCAGTTTGGCTGGCAATCAGCCCCAGCATTTT. Its translation: CASSLAGNQPQHF.

The V gene is TRBV9, the J gene TRBJ1-1; TRBD1 is a possible D gene (6 bases). The CDR3 is 16 residues long. Germline CDR1 is SGDLS and CDR2 is YYNGEE. The V and J ends lost 3 bases and 1 base respectively, with 16 bases between them. The CDR3 region has the DNA TGTGCCAGCAGCGCCTACCGGGGGGGGCGGAACACTGAAGCTTTCTTT. It encodes CASSAYRGGRNTEAFF.

CDR3: CASSRGAISNEQFF. DNA of the CDR3: TGTGCCAGCAGTCGGGGGGCGATCTCCAATGAGCAGTTCTTC. The rearrangement links TRBV6-6 to TRBJ2-1, with D possibly TRBD2 on 7 matching bases. CDR3 length equals 14 residues. CDR1 MNHNY and CDR2 SVGAGI come from the germline V gene (reference sequence). V lost 5 bases to trimming and J lost 6 bases, with 14 bases between them.

CDR3 in amino acids: CASSARDRGNNEQFF. The CDR3 DNA reads TGTGCCAGTAGTGCCCGGGACAGGGGTAACAATGAGCAGTTCTTC. The chain has TRBV19 and TRBJ2-1; 10 nucleotides agree with TRBD1. The CDR3 consists of 15 residues. Looked up from germline, CDR1 is LNHDA and CDR2 is SQIVND (reference sequence). Trimming at V came to 5 bases and at J to 5 bases, leaving 6 bases not matched to a gene.

The rearrangement uses TRBV28 and TRBJ1-1, with a possible D match to TRBD1 (5 bases). V dropped 4 bases and J dropped 1 base, with 10 bases sitting between them. CDR1 and CDR2 (germline): MDHEN, SYDVKM. The CDR3 loop spans 14 amino acids. CDR3 sequence: CASSWQGWNTEAFF. CDR3 bases: TGTGCCAGCAGTTGGCAGGGTTGGAACACTGAAGCTTTCTTT.